One and the same sample provided the 17 T cell receptor beta chains below, sequenced in a study of blood T cells in healthy people across ages. Primed by a sample-barcoded 5' primer and a J-beta primer mix, a second PCR proceeded for 7 to 11 cycles. One entry per CDR3 protein results from TCRdb running MiXCR on the 5' RACE reads. The repertoire holds fewer than 2,000,000 distinct CDR3 sequences, with 35% to 50% as singletons. The material sequenced was blood. These receptors all come from a human donor in good health.

J is TRBJ1-6 and V is TRBV7-2; possible D gene TRBD1, 5 bases. This CDR3 region has 16 residues. Trimming took off 3 bases at V and 7 bases at J, with 16 bases between the two ends. Germline V gene lookup returns CDR1 SGHTA and CDR2 FQGNSA. As DNA, the CDR3 is TGTGCCAGCAGCTTTCGGAGAGGGGTGGGGAATTCACCCCTCCACTTT. Protein sequence: CASSFRRGVGNSPLHF.

A few counts support this clonotype. V and J are TRBV5-1 and TRBJ1-1; 7 nucleotides align to TRBD1. Germline CDR1 reads SGHRS; CDR2 reads YFSETQ. The CDR3 runs to 13 residues. V was pared by 4 bases and J by 5 bases, with 5 bases of the junction left unmatched. CDR3 sequence reads: CASSGQQGTEAFF. In DNA form, the CDR3 reads TGCGCCAGCAGCGGCCAACAGGGGACTGAAGCTTTCTTT.

This clonotype has just a few counts. The rearrangement links TRBV9 to TRBJ1-2; tentatively, D is TRBD1 (5 bases). The V gene lost 0 bases and the J gene lost 6 bases, with 15 bases spanning the gap. The V gene's germline CDR1 is SGDLS and CDR2 YYNGEE. This CDR3 contains 15 residues. The CDR3 sequence: CASSVDPGARDGYTF. For the CDR3, the DNA is TGTGCCAGCAGCGTAGACCCCGGGGCCAGAGATGGCTACACCTTC.

The rearrangement links TRBV20-1 to TRBJ2-7; the match to TRBD2 covers 9 bases. J was trimmed by 0 bases and V by 1 base; bases with no gene match: 7. Germline CDR1 DFQATT, CDR2 SNEGSKA (reference sequence). The CDR3 is 16 amino acids. DNA for the CDR3: TGCAGTGCTAGAGGAGCTAGCGGGAAAAGCTCCTACGAGCAGTACTTC. It is translated as CSARGASGKSSYEQYF.

There are many counts of this clonotype. V is TRBV7-6 and J is TRBJ2-5; TRBD2 might be the D (6 bases). V dropped 1 base and J dropped 4 bases, with 13 bases sitting between them. The CDR3 extends over 15 amino acids. In germline, CDR1 is SGHVS, CDR2 FNYEAQ. CDR3 nucleotide sequence: TGTGCCAGCAGCTTAGAGCCTAGCGTGGGAGAGACCCAGTACTTC. This translates into CASSLEPSVGETQYF.

J is TRBJ1-1 and V is TRBV12-5, with no clear D. Trimming cost V 2 bases and J 9 bases, with 10 bases left between them. Looked up from germline, CDR1 is LGHNT and CDR2 is FRNRAP. The CDR3 is made up of 12 amino acids. CDR3 amino acids: CASGLPTRQAFF. The CDR3 region has the DNA TGTGCTAGTGGTTTGCCCACCCGGCAAGCTTTCTTT.

This clonotype was observed a few times. This sequence joins TRBV24-1 and TRBJ2-1; D remains ambiguous. Trimming cost V 4 bases and J 9 bases, with 6 bases left between them. CDR3 length: 11 residues. The V gene's germline CDR1 is KGHDR and CDR2 SFDVKD. The CDR3 region has the DNA TGTGCCACCAGTGACCTTACTGAGCAGTTCTTC. It is translated as CATSDLTEQFF.

DNA of the CDR3: TGTGCCAGCAGTCCAACGAGGACAGGGGTGGTTATAGAAAAACTGTTTTTT. This sequence encodes CASSPTRTGVVIEKLFF. This chain connects TRBV12-3 or TRBV12-4 to TRBJ1-4, with TRBD1 identical over 9 bases. The CDR3 contains 17 residues. Trimming removed 5 bases from V and 8 bases from J; junction bases left unmatched: 15.

V and J are TRBV29-1 and TRBJ1-2; the D is unclear. Trimming took off 0 bases at V and 3 bases at J, with 5 bases between the two ends. The CDR3 covers 12 residues. Germline CDR1 reads SQVTM; CDR2 reads ANQGSEA. As DNA, the CDR3 is TGCAGCGTTGAAGAGGGGTACTATGGCTACACCTTC. Translating it yields CSVEEGYYGYTF.

This chain uses TRBV6-5 with TRBJ2-2, with D possibly matching TRBD2 (6 bases). The germline V gene has CDR1 MNHEY and CDR2 SVGAGI. Trimming left V 4 bases short and J 5 bases short, with 8 bases between. This CDR3 contains 13 residues. The CDR3 reads CASSWRETGELFF. The CDR3 DNA follows: TGTGCCAGCAGTTGGAGGGAAACCGGGGAGCTGTTTTTT.

The chain has TRBV19 and TRBJ2-3; D gene unclear. V was shortened by 9 bases and J by 2 bases, with 15 bases between the two germline ends. CDR3 length: 14 amino acids. Germline V gene sequence: CDR1 LNHDA, CDR2 SQIVND (reference sequence). CDR3 coding DNA: TGTGCCAGCACAGACCTTCTTCTCACAGATACGCAGTATTTT. Protein product: CASTDLLLTDTQYF.

This clonotype was counted only a few times. CDR3 loop: CSVKYRADNQPQHF. CDR3 nucleotides: TGCAGCGTTAAGTACCGGGCCGATAATCAGCCCCAGCATTTT. J is TRBJ1-5 and V is TRBV29-1, with D uncertain. Trimming stripped 5 bases from V and 4 bases from J, with 15 bases between. The V gene's germline CDR1 is SQVTM and CDR2 ANQGSEA. This CDR3 is 14 amino acids long.

The chain uses TRBV4-3 and TRBJ1-5, with D unresolved. This CDR3 is 13 amino acids long. V was cut by 0 bases and J by 9 bases, with 9 bases left in between. Germline lookup yields CDR1 LGHNA and CDR2 YSLEER. CDR3 nucleotide sequence: TGCGCCAGCAGCCAAGATGACAAAGGGCCCCAGCATTTT. This sequence encodes CASSQDDKGPQHF.

The table lists this clonotype with a few counts. The chain combines TRBV13 with TRBJ1-1, with TRBD1 as a possible D gene (6 bases). Trimming took 3 bases from V and 0 from J, leaving 11 bases between them. The CDR3 has 15 amino acids. Looked up from germline, CDR1 is PRHDT and CDR2 is FYEKMQ (reference sequence). CDR3 in DNA: TGTGCCAGCAGCTTTGGGACACTGATGAACACTGAAGCTTTCTTT. It translates to CASSFGTLMNTEAFF.

In this sample, this clonotype turned up a few times. The chain joins TRBV20-1 to TRBJ2-7; D could derive from TRBD1 or TRBD2 (6 bases each). CDR1 is DFQATT, CDR2 SNEGSKA, per germline (reference sequence). V dropped 3 bases and J dropped 4 bases, with 13 bases sitting between them. The CDR3 extends over 13 amino acids. The CDR3 is CSARGGHQYEQYF. The DNA for the CDR3 is TGCAGTGCTAGGGGGGGACACCAATACGAGCAGTACTTC.

This chain connects TRBV6-2 or TRBV6-3 to TRBJ1-5, with D tentatively TRBD1 (5 bases). Trimming left V 2 bases short and J 9 bases short, with 8 bases between. The CDR3 is 12 amino acids. Germline values: CDR1 MNHEY, CDR2 SVGEGT. CDR3 bases: TGTGCCAGCAGTTACGGGACCGGGCCCCAGCATTTT. It translates to CASSYGTGPQHF.

The sample holds a few counts of this clonotype. The chain joins TRBV20-1 to TRBJ2-7; 10 bases map to TRBD1. The CDR3 totals 14 residues. The junction had 7 bases not matched to a gene; V was cut back by 5 bases and J by 3 bases. The V gene's germline CDR1 is DFQATT and CDR2 SNEGSKA (reference sequence). Here the CDR3 reads CSAQNRDRGYEQYF. CDR3 nucleotides: TGCAGTGCTCAGAACCGGGACAGGGGCTACGAGCAGTACTTC.